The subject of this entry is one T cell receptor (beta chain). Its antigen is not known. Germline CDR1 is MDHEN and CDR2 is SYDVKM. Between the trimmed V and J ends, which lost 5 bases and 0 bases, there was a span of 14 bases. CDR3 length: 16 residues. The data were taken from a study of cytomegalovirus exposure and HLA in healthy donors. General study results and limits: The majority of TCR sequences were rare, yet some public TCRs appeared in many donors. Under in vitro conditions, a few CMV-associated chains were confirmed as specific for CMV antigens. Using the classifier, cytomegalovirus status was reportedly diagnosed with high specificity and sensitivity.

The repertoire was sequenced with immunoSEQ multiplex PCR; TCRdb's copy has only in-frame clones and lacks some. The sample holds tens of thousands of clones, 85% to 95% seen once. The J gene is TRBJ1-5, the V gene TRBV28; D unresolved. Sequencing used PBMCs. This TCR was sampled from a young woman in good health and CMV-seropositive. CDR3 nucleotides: TGTGCCAGCAGTCTCCCGGACTTTTATAGCAATCAGCCCCAGCATTTT. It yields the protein CASSLPDFYSNQPQHF.